This TCR beta chain was retrieved from a study of CD8 T cells in ankylosing spondylitis. This clonotype was detected many times. Its matching antigen is unknown. General observations from the study: Earlier reports found some motif variants in synovial fluid and blood in reactive arthritis. There was reportedly significant enrichment of clones that were disease-linked in matched ankylosing spondylitis synovial fluid. One TCR beta motif, made up of about 8 highly homologous variants, appeared characteristic of ankylosing spondylitis blood.

The CDR3 loop spans 15 amino acids. The V and J ends lost 4 bases and 0 bases, in that order; junction bases with no gene match: 5. In germline, CDR1 is SGDLS, CDR2 YYNGEE. TCRdb reprocessed the 5' RACE reads with MiXCR, giving one entry per CDR3 protein. Among tens of thousands of distinct CDR3 sequences listed, roughly 2.4% were seen once. The origin of this receptor is a female donor with ankylosing spondylitis or in good health (not recorded which). The sequenced sample was blood, either unsorted or a sorted T cell fraction (not recorded which). The genes are TRBV9 and TRBJ2-3; 7 bases are a match to TRBD2. CDR3 in amino acids: CASSPREGSTDTQYF. The CDR3 DNA sequence: TGTGCCAGCAGCCCCAGGGAGGGGAGCACAGATACGCAGTATTTT.